This TCR beta chain was documented in a study of cytomegalovirus exposure and HLA in healthy donors (dated by TCRdb to 2016 to 2017). In the study overall: In an earlier analysis of approximately 640 of the donors, 250 to 350 Gb of sequence data and approximately 100 million unique TCR beta sequences from roughly 200 million T cells were reported. A later analysis re-analyzed previously published TCR beta repertoires from about 730 donors and added high-resolution HLA genotyping to study TCR occurrence patterns. About 5 DR-DQ haplotypes were handled as single units for association and clustering, since linkage in the cohort was strong. All discovery cohort repertoires had been generated on a single sequencing platform. Rather than drawing on any new phenotypic data, the later analysis identified candidate immune exposures from TCR beta sequences and the way those sequences occurred across donors. The genetic ancestry cluster associated with self-reported Caucasian donors included 81% of the 398 genotyped donors. Typing coverage differed by locus: A, B, C, DRB1 and DQB1 were typed in about 620-640 donors, DQA1 in around 500, DPA1 in 606, and DPB1 in just under 490. Alongside the repertoire data, information on donor age, sex, ethnicity and CMV serostatus was compiled. To decide whether each TCR beta V gene segment behaved as functional or pseudogenic, an earlier analysis of approximately 600 of the donors relied on high-throughput TCR beta sequencing. On average, about 200,000 unique TCR beta nucleotide sequences were sequenced per donor among about 400 genotyped donors of the cohort, with 15% to 20% of those sequences being non-productive. The study used immunosequencing to profile the T cell repertoires of about 670 subjects and linked those repertoires to cytomegalovirus serostatus. HLA typing included class I and class II loci at four-digit resolution. The study combined high-throughput TCR immunosequencing, statistical association of individual TCRs with disease status, and machine learning to predict cytomegalovirus infection status. Approximately 300 gigabases of sequencing data and around 88 million unique TCR sequences made up an early release that covered under 750 HLA-typed donors. Along with the roughly 700-subject first cohort, a separate validation cohort of over a hundred different subjects was used. A later genetic analysis used genome-wide SNP genotypes for 398 of the 666 donors, treating that subset as a discovery cohort. The study aimed to test whether signatures of past pathogen exposure could be identified by cataloging public T cell receptors. Beyond this particular receptor, the publication reports: A further reported finding was that TCR beta sequences accurately predicted the HLA-A and HLA-B alleles for most subjects in the first cohort. A later genetic analysis reported fewer N-insertions in productive TCRs among donors in an Asian-associated ancestry cluster than the roughly 670-donor mean. In a later analysis, HLA-associated TCR beta chains were found to be more clonally expanded and to have lower generation probabilities than equally common non-associated chains. The classifier was reported to diagnose cytomegalovirus status with high specificity and sensitivity in both the original and validation cohorts. Approximately 16 rarely observed V segments, including chromosome 9 orphons, were excluded from the earlier analysis of a few hundred of the donors because counts were too low. Linkage disequilibrium might explain the correlated functional status among segregating V segments, but an unknown experimental factor could not be excluded. The authors suggested that the approach could potentially be extended to other disease states and immunological phenotypes. Several of the top co-occurrence clusters appeared to be linked to parvovirus B19, influenza, CMV and Epstein-Barr virus, according to a later analysis. In an earlier analysis of approximately 590 of the donors, most TCR beta V segments appeared in productive rearrangements about 90% or about 30% of the time, broadly matching IMGT annotations. Roughly uniform sequencing depth across donors was assumed in presence/absence analyses, although this assumption may not hold. The study gave a list of about 160 TCR beta chains associated with cytomegalovirus. The cohort was sequenced for TCR beta chains only, and without alpha or paired-chain data the features that could be detected were limited. Specific HLA alleles were associated with roughly 16,000 TCR beta sequences at a false discovery rate of 0.05 in a later analysis. While some public TCRs were present in many individuals, most TCR sequences turned up only very rarely across donors. Strong co-occurrence of HLA alleles, especially DR and DQ, made assigning TCR associations to individual alleles difficult. For the cohort, immune exposure information was limited to CMV serostatus. A later genetic analysis associated a missense DCLRE1C variant with V-gene and J-gene trimming of TCR beta chains, and an independent cohort replicated the association. According to a later analysis, TCR association rates differed among HLA loci, with DRB1 alleles showing the most associated TCRs and HLA-C alleles showing the fewest. Some IMGT-functional V segments, including TRBV6-2 and TRBV6-3, could not be told apart with the 87-base-pair reads, so those segments were excluded. A cluster of highly shared sequence variants was judged likely to be a technical artifact of the sequencing pipeline. Because HLA typing was missing for some donors at each locus, association tests included only the typed subset. According to a later analysis, most CMV-associated TCR beta chains appeared to be HLA-restricted, and the HLA associations seemed to be driven largely by CMV exposure. A few of the identified cytomegalovirus-associated TCR beta chains were confirmed in vitro to be specific for cytomegalovirus antigens.

In total, around 600 healthy bone marrow donors made up the cohort. At the time of sampling, every cohort member was nominally healthy, though immune exposures that went unrecorded were likely present. The donor tested CMV seropositive and was one of the 289 seropositive cohort members. A peripheral blood sample was provided by each donor, and peripheral blood mononuclear cells were used for TCR beta sequencing. Genomic DNA extraction from the blood cell samples was performed with the Qiagen DNeasy Blood Extraction Kit. Receptor libraries were prepared by the immunoSEQ multiplex PCR assay. The multiplex PCR relied on a mix of 60 forward primers for TCR Vbeta segments and 13 reverse primers for TCR Jbeta segments. The CDR3 region of rearranged TCR beta genes was amplified from genomic DNA with a multiplex PCR assay. On the Illumina HiSeq System, the amplified TCR beta libraries were sequenced as 87-base-pair reads. In the authors' own workflow: A later analysis tallied some 79 million unique TCR beta chains across the 700 or so repertoires, and approximately 12 million of those chains were shared by two or more donors. Raw reads were error-corrected and collapsed into unique sequences by a nearest-neighbor algorithm in which closely related sequences were merged to remove PCR and sequencing errors. Alignment of CDR3 sequences to IMGT reference sequences was used to assign V, D and J gene segments. Each retained sequence needed at least a six-nucleotide match to both a V gene segment and a J gene segment. Rearrangements were called productive when the CDR3 lacked stop codons and stayed in frame with V and J; all others were non-productive. Following IMGT convention, CDR3 was defined as the stretch from the second conserved V-encoded cysteine to the conserved J-encoded phenylalanine. In an earlier analysis of approximately 590 of the donors, sequences lacking an unambiguous match to a single V gene segment were excluded. In an earlier analysis of approximately 560 of the donors, a V segment was called functional when productive rearrangements were above 56.7%, and segregating when the standard deviation between donors exceeded 5%. A statistical classification framework was built to diagnose cytomegalovirus status from the catalog of TCR beta chain sequences. In a later analysis, TCR nucleotide sequences were compared against IMGT/GENE-DB human TR gene sequences so that V and J genes could be assigned. The TCRdist pipeline was used in a later analysis to assign CDR3 sequences and most-parsimonious VDJ recombination scenarios. In a later analysis, each TCR beta chain was defined by its CDR3 amino acid sequence together with its V-gene family, and reads lacking a unique V-gene family were excluded. To address suspected cross-contamination and a sequencing artifact, a later analysis removed a few hundred highly shared, low-generation-probability nucleotide sequences. For each public chain, a later analysis derived a clonal expansion index from normalized ranks of inferred template counts within each repertoire. In a later analysis, generation probabilities were computed using a VDJ recombination model fitted to out-of-frame rearrangements, and the results were checked against IGoR. In a later analysis, TCR-TCR, TCR-HLA and TCR-CMV co-occurrence was scored with hypergeometric tests, and a repertoire-size bias correction was applied to TCR pairs. A later analysis estimated false discovery rates by permuting HLA or CMV assignments 20 times. In a later analysis, co-occurring TCRs were grouped using DBSCAN, and TCRdist sequence similarity was added for clustering within HLA-allele-positive subsets. For co-occurrence clustering, repertoires with fewer than 30,000 or more than 120,000 public chains were excluded, along with roughly 5 repertoires with anomalous nucleotide sharing. TCRdb holds this immuneACCESS table with in-frame rearrangements only. Some clones are missing; in checked studies, unresolved V genes explain under half, and the rest has no known cause. That table supplies the V and J calls and clone size; D and trimming were determined from the DNA. The sample profile shows around 200,000 clones; around 80% of them were found once. The ten top clones hold under 1.5% of the sample.

This clone showed up just a few times. Its antigen is currently not known. There are no base qualities to consult, and no much larger clone falls within one base. The V end loses 0 bases and the J end loses 3 bases, and a stretch of 6 bases separates them. The CDR3 sequence holds 14 residues, the cysteine and phenylalanine included. Left in the record is the CDR3 DNA by itself, 42 bases read in frame from the first base. Per the germline V gene (reference sequence), MNHNY is the CDR1 and SVGAGI is the CDR2. The chain is assembled from TRBV6-6 and TRBJ1-3; perhaps TRBD1 is the D gene, with 5 bases matching. The sequenced sample consisted of PBMCs. This receptor was obtained from a girl aged 2 to 9 in good health and CMV-seropositive. In nucleotides, the sequence is TGTGCCAGCAGTTACTCTAGGGGTGGAAACACCATATATTTT. This yields the protein CASSYSRGGNTIYF.